A single sample is the source of the 6 T cell receptor beta chains below, sequenced in a study of blood T cell repertoires in COVID-19. Sequenced by immunoSEQ multiplex PCR; TCRdb stores in-frame clones only, minus some. The sample includes under 100,000 clones, over 75% of them seen just once. The material sequenced was peripheral blood. The receptors stem from a woman older than 75 with COVID-19, enrolled during active disease.

The chain recombines TRBV19 with TRBJ1-1; 7 nucleotides agree with TRBD1. V trimming: 3 bases; J trimming: 1 base; junction bases outside the gene matches: 5. The CDR3 extends over 15 amino acids. CDR1 is LNHDA and CDR2 is SQIVND in the germline V gene (reference sequence). CDR3 loop: CASSILGQQNTEAFF. DNA of the CDR3: TGTGCCAGTAGTATTTTGGGACAGCAGAACACTGAAGCTTTCTTT.

The J gene is TRBJ1-4, the V gene TRBV21-1; the D call TRBD1 from the table was never checked on the DNA. TRBV21-1 corresponds to a pseudogene. The CDR3 totals 18 residues. The CDR3 coding sequence is TGTGCCAGCAGCAGGCCAGGACAGCTCCCAGAGTTCAATGAAAAACTGTTTTTT. Amino acids: CASSRPGQLPEFNEKLFF.

The chain is built from TRBV10-3 and TRBJ1-5; D is possibly TRBD1 (5 bases). Germline CDR1 and CDR2: ENHRY and SYGVKD. The CDR3 contains 12 residues. V dropped 9 bases and J dropped 4 bases, with 10 bases sitting between them. CDR3 sequence: CAISDRNQPQHF. CDR3 in DNA: TGTGCCATTTCCGACAGAAATCAGCCCCAGCATTTT.

The chain links TRBV2 to TRBJ1-5; D may be TRBD1 (6 bases). The CDR3 extends over 14 amino acids. Germline V gene lookup returns CDR1 SNHLY and CDR2 FYNNEI. V was trimmed by 6 bases and J by 4 bases, leaving 13 bases between them. In nucleotides, the CDR3 is TGTGCCAGCAGCCCTGGACAGCCGAATCAGCCCCAGCATTTT. Translated, it gives CASSPGQPNQPQHF.

This clone was picked up a small number of times. V and J are TRBV7-2 and TRBJ1-2, with D hard to call. V was pared by 5 bases and J by 5 bases, with 9 bases between. CDR3 length: 12 residues. Germline CDR1 SGHTA, CDR2 FQGNSA. CDR3 region: CASSHQRYGYTF. DNA of the CDR3: TGTGCCAGCAGCCATCAACGGTATGGCTACACCTTC.

V usage is TRBV18 and J usage is TRBJ2-7; TRBD1 is a possible D gene (5 bases). The CDR3 is 14 amino acids. Germline V gene sequence: CDR1 KGHSH, CDR2 LQKENI. Trimming left V 1 base short and J 3 bases short, with 10 bases between. The CDR3 protein is CASSPQLQDYEQYF. CDR3 bases: TGTGCCAGCTCACCACAGCTACAGGACTACGAGCAGTACTTC.